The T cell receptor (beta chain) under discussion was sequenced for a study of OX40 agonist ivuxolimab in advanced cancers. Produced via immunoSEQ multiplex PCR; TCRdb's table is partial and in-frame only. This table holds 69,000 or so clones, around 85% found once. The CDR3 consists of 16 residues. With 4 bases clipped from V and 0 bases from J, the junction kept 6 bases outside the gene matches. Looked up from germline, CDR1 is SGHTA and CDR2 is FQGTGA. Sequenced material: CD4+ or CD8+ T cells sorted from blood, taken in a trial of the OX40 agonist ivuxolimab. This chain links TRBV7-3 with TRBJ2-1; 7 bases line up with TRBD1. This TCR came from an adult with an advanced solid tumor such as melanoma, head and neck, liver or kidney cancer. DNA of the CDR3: TGTGCCAGCAGCTCCCGAGGGGGCCGCTCCTACAATGAGCAGTTCTTC. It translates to CASSSRGGRSYNEQFF.